This TCR beta chain was documented in a study of control samples from healthy donors and cancer patients. Some clones are missing from TCRdb's copy, which holds only in-frame ones; the method was immunoSEQ multiplex PCR. The sample contains more than 140,000 clones, more than 80% of which appear only once. V shed 2 bases and J 2 bases; nucleotides not matched to a gene: 2. This CDR3 is 16 amino acids long. In germline, CDR1 is SGHTA, CDR2 FQGTGA. The rearrangement joins TRBV7-3 to TRBJ2-1; 11 positions agree with TRBD2. Sequences were obtained from blood. This clonotype was sampled from a man between 18 and 29 years old in good health. The CDR3 coding sequence is TGTGCCAGCAGCTTAGCTAGCGGGGGGCCCTACAATGAGCAGTTCTTC. Translation gives CASSLASGGPYNEQFF.